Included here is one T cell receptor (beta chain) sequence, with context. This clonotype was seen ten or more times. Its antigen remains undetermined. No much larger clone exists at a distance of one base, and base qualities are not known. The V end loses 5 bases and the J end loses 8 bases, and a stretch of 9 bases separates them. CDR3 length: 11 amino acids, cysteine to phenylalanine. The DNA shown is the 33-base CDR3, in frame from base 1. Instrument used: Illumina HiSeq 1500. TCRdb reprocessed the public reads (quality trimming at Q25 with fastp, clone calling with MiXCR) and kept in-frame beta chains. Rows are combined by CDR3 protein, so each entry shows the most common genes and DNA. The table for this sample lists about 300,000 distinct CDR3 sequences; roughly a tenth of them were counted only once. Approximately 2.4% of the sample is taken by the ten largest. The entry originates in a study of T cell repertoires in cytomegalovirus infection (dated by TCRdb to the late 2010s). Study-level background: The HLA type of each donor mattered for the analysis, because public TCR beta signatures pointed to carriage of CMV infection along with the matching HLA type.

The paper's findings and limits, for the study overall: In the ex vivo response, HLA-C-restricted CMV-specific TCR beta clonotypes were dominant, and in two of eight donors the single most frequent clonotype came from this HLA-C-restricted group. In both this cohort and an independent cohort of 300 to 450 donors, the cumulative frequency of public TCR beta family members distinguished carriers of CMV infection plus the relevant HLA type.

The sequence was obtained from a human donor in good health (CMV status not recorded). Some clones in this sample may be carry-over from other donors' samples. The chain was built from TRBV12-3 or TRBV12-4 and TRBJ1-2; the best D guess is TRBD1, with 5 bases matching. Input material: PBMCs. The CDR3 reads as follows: CASSPGTGYTF. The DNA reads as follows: TGTGCCAGCAGTCCGGGGACGGGCTACACCTTC.